Below, 21 T cell receptor beta chains from the same sample are listed, as sequenced in a study of T cells in localized non-small cell lung cancer. The protocol was immunoSEQ multiplex PCR, while the TCRdb copy is restricted to in-frame clones and leaves out a portion. This table has approximately 28,000 clones, around 92% appearing once. The sequencing here drew on peripheral blood mononuclear cells, taken before any cancer treatment. These receptors came from a woman aged 40-69 years with stage III lung adenocarcinoma.

This clone was found a few times. V is TRBV28 and J is TRBJ2-7; perhaps D is TRBD1 or TRBD2 (5 bases each). Trimming removed 6 bases at V and 6 bases at J, with 18 bases between. The CDR3 is 14 amino acids. Germline V CDR1 and CDR2: MDHEN, SYDVKM. CDR3 nucleotide sequence: TGTGCCAGCAGCGCGACCCTGGGGGTGCGCGAGCAGTACTTC. Translation: CASSATLGVREQYF.

The rearrangement joins TRBV28 to TRBJ1-5; D is perhaps TRBD1 (6 bases). This CDR3 has 16 amino acids. The V end was cut by 0 bases, the J end by 0 bases, with 9 bases between. From germline, CDR1 is MDHEN and CDR2 SYDVKM. DNA of the CDR3: TGTGCCAGCAGTTTATGGGACAGATATAGCAATCAGCCCCAGCATTTT. Translating it yields CASSLWDRYSNQPQHF.

The chain carries TRBV7-9 and TRBJ1-2; a possible D gene is TRBD1 (5 bases). The germline gives CDR1 SEHNR, CDR2 FQNEAQ (reference sequence). With 0 bases removed from V and 5 bases from J, the gap between germline ends came to 13 bases. The CDR3 is 15 residues long. The CDR3 DNA sequence: TGTGCCAGCAGCTTAGCGTCCCCAGGGTGGTATGGCTACACCTTC. Protein: CASSLASPGWYGYTF.

This sequence joins TRBV18 and TRBJ2-7, with 7 bases that match TRBD2. The CDR3 is made up of 14 amino acids. The germline V gene has CDR1 KGHSH and CDR2 LQKENI. Trimming took 2 bases from V and 6 from J; bases not matched to a gene: 7. CDR3 region: CASSPEREGPEQYF. The CDR3, as DNA: TGTGCCAGCTCACCAGAGAGGGAGGGGCCCGAGCAGTACTTC.

V usage is TRBV6-1 and J usage is TRBJ1-5; maybe TRBD1 (5 bases). The germline CDR1 and CDR2 sequences are MNHNS and SASEGT. Trimming shortened V by 5 bases and J by 7 bases, and 15 bases separated the two germline ends. The CDR3 covers 14 residues. The CDR3 loop reads CASSPGGGKQPQHF. The DNA for the CDR3 is TGTGCCAGCAGTCCTGGCGGGGGAAAACAGCCCCAGCATTTT.

The chain is built from TRBV11-2 and TRBJ2-3; 11 nucleotides match TRBD2. The CDR3 is made up of 14 amino acids. With 8 bases clipped from V and 1 base from J, the junction kept 2 bases outside the gene matches. The germline V gene has CDR1 SGHAT and CDR2 FQNNGV. This CDR3 reads CASFSGGGTDTQYF. CDR3 nucleotide sequence: TGTGCCAGCTTTAGCGGGGGGGGCACAGATACGCAGTATTTT.

The V and J genes are TRBV9 and TRBJ2-1; 10 bases fit TRBD2. This CDR3 is built from 16 residues. CDR1 SGDLS and CDR2 YYNGEE come from the germline V gene. The junction had 12 bases not matched to a gene; V was cut back by 5 bases and J by 7 bases. Here the CDR3 reads CASSPPSGGPGNEQFF. In DNA, the CDR3 is TGTGCCAGCAGTCCCCCTAGCGGGGGCCCCGGTAATGAGCAGTTCTTC. Together with reference TRBV9 and TRBJ2-1, the CDR3 gives the full variable domain: DSGVTQTPKHLITATGQRVTLRCSPRSGDLSVYWYQQSLDQGLQFLIQYYNGEERAKGNILERFSAQQFPDLHSELNLSSLELGDSALYFCASSPPSGGPGNEQFFGPGTRLTVL.

The chain is built from TRBV2 and TRBJ1-2, with TRBD1 matching over 8 bases. CDR3 length: 11 residues. Per germline, CDR1 SNHLY and CDR2 FYNNEI. Trimming at V came to 7 bases and at J to 6 bases, leaving 1 base not matched to a gene. The CDR3 DNA follows: TGTGCCAGCAACAGGGGGGATGGCTACACCTTC. It codes for CASNRGDGYTF.

This chain uses TRBV11-2 with TRBJ1-2; D ambiguous. The ends were cut back, 1 base at V and 2 bases at J, with 11 bases in the middle. The CDR3 runs to 15 residues. Germline CDR1 is SGHAT and CDR2 is FQNNGV. The DNA of the CDR3 is TGTGCCAGCAGCTTAGGCAGCCGGGCCAACTATGGCTACACCTTC. Translation gives CASSLGSRANYGYTF.

The rearrangement links TRBV4-1 to TRBJ2-7; D may be TRBD2 (6 bases). The V gene's germline CDR1 is MGHRA and CDR2 YSYEKL. V lost 5 bases, J lost 4 bases, and 18 bases lay in between. The CDR3 runs to 15 residues. The CDR3 loop is CASSYRDSERYEQYF. Written as DNA, the CDR3 is TGCGCCAGCAGCTACCGGGACTCGGAGAGATACGAGCAGTACTTC.

This sequence joins TRBV19 and TRBJ2-2; D uncertain. V lost 3 bases and J lost 1, with 15 bases in between. The CDR3 loop spans 17 amino acids. Germline V gene data show CDR1 as LNHDA and CDR2 as SQIVND (reference sequence). Here the CDR3 DNA reads TGTGCCAGTAGTATTCATGCCAGGATTCGGAACACCGGGGAGCTGTTTTTT. It translates to CASSIHARIRNTGELFF.

This chain connects TRBV19 to TRBJ1-1; D is ambiguous. V dropped 3 bases and J dropped 2 bases, with 7 bases sitting between them. CDR1 is LNHDA and CDR2 is SQIVND in the germline V gene (reference sequence). The CDR3 runs to 13 residues. CDR3 loop: CASSIRRNTEAFF. CDR3 nucleotides: TGTGCCAGTAGTATCCGGAGAAACACTGAAGCTTTCTTT.

V is TRBV5-4 and J is TRBJ2-3; a possible D gene is TRBD2 (6 bases). CDR3 size: 14 residues. Per germline, CDR1 SGHNT and CDR2 YYREEE (reference sequence). V gave up 4 bases and J gave up 5 bases, with 14 bases separating them. In nucleotides, the CDR3 is TGTGCCAGCAGCCCCGGGGGATCCGGAGATACGCAGTATTTT. It is translated as CASSPGGSGDTQYF.

This chain connects TRBV2 to TRBJ2-6, with TRBD1 matching over 9 bases. After removal of 5 bases from V and 1 base from J, the junction contained 3 bases not matched to a gene. The CDR3 covers 16 residues. The germline V gene encodes CDR1 SNHLY and CDR2 FYNNEI. The CDR3 protein is CASSSGTGSGANVLTF. CDR3 nucleotide sequence: TGTGCCAGCAGTTCCGGGACAGGGTCTGGGGCCAACGTCCTGACTTTC. Together with reference TRBV2 and TRBJ2-6, the CDR3 gives the full variable domain: EPEVTQTPSHQVTQMGQEVILRCVPISNHLYFYWYRQILGQKVEFLVSFYNNEISEKSEIFDDQFSVERPDGSNFTLKIRSTKLEDSAMYFCASSSGTGSGANVLTFGAGSRLTVL.

The chain is built from TRBV27 and TRBJ1-1; perhaps TRBD1 as D (5 bases). The CDR3 covers 13 residues. Trimming pared 5 bases from V and 0 bases from J, leaving 7 bases between. CDR1 is MNHEY and CDR2 is SMNVEV in the germline V gene (reference sequence). In DNA form, the CDR3 reads TGTGCCAGCAGTCCCAGGGTGAACACTGAAGCTTTCTTT. Translated: CASSPRVNTEAFF.

The V and J genes are TRBV28 and TRBJ1-1; no reliable D call. CDR3 size: 11 residues. The ends were cut back, 8 bases at V and 1 base at J, with 5 bases in the middle. CDR1 is MDHEN and CDR2 is SYDVKM in the germline V gene. For the CDR3, the DNA is TGTGCCAGCGCCAAGAACACTGAAGCTTTCTTT. Its translation is CASAKNTEAFF.

The J gene is TRBJ1-2, the V gene TRBV7-2; D gene unclear. Trimming took off 2 bases at V and 2 bases at J, with 9 bases between the two ends. The CDR3 covers 14 residues. Germline values: CDR1 SGHTA, CDR2 FQGNSA. The CDR3 nucleotides read TGTGCCAGCAGCTTAAACACTGGGAACTATGGCTACACCTTC. Its protein product is CASSLNTGNYGYTF.

The rearrangement uses TRBV28 and TRBJ1-2; TRBD1 matches 7 bases. Germline assignment: CDR1 MDHEN and CDR2 SYDVKM. The length of the CDR3 is 17 residues. Germline trimming cut 7 bases from V and 2 bases from J; bases unmatched to any gene: 16. The CDR3 loop reads CASTTGEIPVSNYGYTF. The CDR3 nucleotides read TGTGCCAGCACAACAGGGGAAATTCCAGTATCGAACTATGGCTACACCTTC.

The chain couples TRBV4-3 to TRBJ2-3, with a tentative D call TRBD2 (6 bases). The V and J ends lost 4 bases and 5 bases respectively, with 13 bases between them. Germline V CDR1 and CDR2: LGHNA, YSLEER. This CDR3 has 14 residues. The CDR3 protein is CASSLSGLGDTQYF. CDR3 DNA sequence: TGCGCCAGCAGCCTATCGGGACTCGGAGATACGCAGTATTTT.

This chain uses TRBV7-2 with TRBJ2-5, with 8 positions matching TRBD1. The CDR3 is made up of 14 amino acids. V dropped 5 bases and J dropped 3; count of bases not matched to a gene: 5. Per the germline V gene, CDR1 is SGHTA and CDR2 is FQGNSA. The CDR3 protein is CASSQGQAKETQYF. CDR3 bases: TGTGCCAGCAGCCAGGGACAGGCAAAAGAGACCCAGTACTTC.

The chain uses TRBV4-1 and TRBJ2-7, with 9 bases fitting TRBD2. The CDR3 loop spans 16 amino acids. J gave up 2 bases and V 0 bases, and 5 bases lay outside the gene matches. CDR1 MGHRA and CDR2 YSYEKL come from the germline V gene. CDR3 bases: TGCGCCAGCAGCCAAGATAACGCGGGGGGGCCCTACGAGCAGTACTTC. This codes for CASSQDNAGGPYEQYF.